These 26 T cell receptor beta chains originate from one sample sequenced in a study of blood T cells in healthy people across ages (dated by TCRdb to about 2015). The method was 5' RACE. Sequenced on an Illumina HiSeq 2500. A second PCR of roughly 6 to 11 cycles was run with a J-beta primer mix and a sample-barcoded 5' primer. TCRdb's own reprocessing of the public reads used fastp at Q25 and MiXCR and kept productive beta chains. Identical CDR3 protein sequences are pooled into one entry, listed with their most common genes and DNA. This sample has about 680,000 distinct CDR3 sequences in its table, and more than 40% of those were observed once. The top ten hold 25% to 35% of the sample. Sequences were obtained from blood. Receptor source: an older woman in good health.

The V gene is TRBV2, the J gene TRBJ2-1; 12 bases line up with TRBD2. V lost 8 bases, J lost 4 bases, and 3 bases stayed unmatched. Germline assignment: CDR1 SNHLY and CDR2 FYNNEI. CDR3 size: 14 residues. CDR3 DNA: TGTGCCAGCCTGACTAGCGGGAGATACAATGAGCAGTTCTTC. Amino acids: CASLTSGRYNEQFF.

The CDR3 sequence: CSASGTAAYEQYF. The CDR3, as DNA: TGCAGTGCTTCCGGGACGGCGGCCTACGAGCAGTACTTC. The rearrangement uses TRBV20-1 and TRBJ2-7, with D perhaps given as TRBD1 or TRBD2 (5 bases each). The CDR3 spans 13 residues. CDR1 and CDR2 (germline): DFQATT, SNEGSKA (reference sequence). V lost 5 bases, J lost 2 bases, and 13 bases lay in between.

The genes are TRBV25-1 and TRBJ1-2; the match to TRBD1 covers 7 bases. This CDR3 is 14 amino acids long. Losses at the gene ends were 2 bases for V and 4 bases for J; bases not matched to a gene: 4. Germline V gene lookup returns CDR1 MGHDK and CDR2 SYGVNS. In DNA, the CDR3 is TGTGCCAGCAGTGAAAGGGGGCAGATCTATGGCTACACCTTC. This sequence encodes CASSERGQIYGYTF.

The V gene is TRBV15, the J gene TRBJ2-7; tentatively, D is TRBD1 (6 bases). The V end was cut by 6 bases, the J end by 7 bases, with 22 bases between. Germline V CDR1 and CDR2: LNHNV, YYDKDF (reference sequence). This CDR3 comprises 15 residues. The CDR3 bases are TGTGCCACCAGAGATCGCAGGGGTATTGACAATGAGCAGTACTTC. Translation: CATRDRRGIDNEQYF.

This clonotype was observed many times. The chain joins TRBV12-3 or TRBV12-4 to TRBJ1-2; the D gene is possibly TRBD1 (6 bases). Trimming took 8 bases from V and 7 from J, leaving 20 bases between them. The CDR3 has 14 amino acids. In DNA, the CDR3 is TGTGCCAGCGCTAGGACCTCAACAGGGAGTGGCTACACCTTC. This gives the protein CASARTSTGSGYTF.

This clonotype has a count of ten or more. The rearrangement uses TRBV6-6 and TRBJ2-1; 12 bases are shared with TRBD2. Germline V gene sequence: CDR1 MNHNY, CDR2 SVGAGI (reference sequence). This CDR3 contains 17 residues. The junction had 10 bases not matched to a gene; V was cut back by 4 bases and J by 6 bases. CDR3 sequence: CASSSKTSGSTGNEQFF. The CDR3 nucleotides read TGTGCCAGCAGTTCGAAGACTAGCGGGAGTACGGGCAATGAGCAGTTCTTC.

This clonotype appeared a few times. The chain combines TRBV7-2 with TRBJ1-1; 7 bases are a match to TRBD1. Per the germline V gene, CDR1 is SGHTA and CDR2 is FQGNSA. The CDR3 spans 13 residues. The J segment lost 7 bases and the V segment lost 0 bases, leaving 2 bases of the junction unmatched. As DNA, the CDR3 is TGTGCCAGCAGCTTAGCGCGGGACAGTGAAGCTTTCTTT. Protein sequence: CASSLARDSEAFF.

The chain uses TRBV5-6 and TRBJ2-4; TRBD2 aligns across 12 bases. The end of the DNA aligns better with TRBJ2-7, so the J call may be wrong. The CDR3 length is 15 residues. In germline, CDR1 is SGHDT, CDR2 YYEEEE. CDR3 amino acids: CASSEGLAGPYEQYF. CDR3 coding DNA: TGTGCCAGCAGTGAGGGACTAGCGGGCCCCTACGAGCAGTACTTC.

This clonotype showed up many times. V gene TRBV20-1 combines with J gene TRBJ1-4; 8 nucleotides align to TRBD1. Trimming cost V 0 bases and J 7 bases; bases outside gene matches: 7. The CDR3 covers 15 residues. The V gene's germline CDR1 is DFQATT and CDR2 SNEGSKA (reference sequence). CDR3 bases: TGCAGTGCTAGAGACCCCGGACAGGGCGCTGAAAAACTGTTTTTT. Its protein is CSARDPGQGAEKLFF.

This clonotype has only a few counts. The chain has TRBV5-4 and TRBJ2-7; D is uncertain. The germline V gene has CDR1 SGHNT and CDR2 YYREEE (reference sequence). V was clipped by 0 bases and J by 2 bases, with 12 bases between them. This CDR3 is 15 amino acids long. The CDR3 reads CASSLDANGPYEQYF. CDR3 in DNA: TGTGCCAGCAGCTTGGATGCAAACGGCCCCTACGAGCAGTACTTC.

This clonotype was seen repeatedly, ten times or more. CDR3 bases: TGTGCCAGCAGCCCCGACAGGGCCAGCGGCCCAGAGCAGTACTTC. Its protein is CASSPDRASGPEQYF. The gene calls are TRBV7-2 and TRBJ2-7; 7 bases agree with TRBD1. Trimming cost V 5 bases and J 7 bases; bases outside gene matches: 14. The CDR3 length is 15 residues. Germline V gives CDR1 SGHTA, CDR2 FQGNSA.

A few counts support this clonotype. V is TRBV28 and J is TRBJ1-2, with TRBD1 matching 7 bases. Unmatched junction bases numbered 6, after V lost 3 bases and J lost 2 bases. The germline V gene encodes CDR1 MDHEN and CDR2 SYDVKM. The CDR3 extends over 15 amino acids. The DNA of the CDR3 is TGTGCCAGCAGTTTGATACCACAGGGGAACTATGGCTACACCTTC. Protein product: CASSLIPQGNYGYTF.

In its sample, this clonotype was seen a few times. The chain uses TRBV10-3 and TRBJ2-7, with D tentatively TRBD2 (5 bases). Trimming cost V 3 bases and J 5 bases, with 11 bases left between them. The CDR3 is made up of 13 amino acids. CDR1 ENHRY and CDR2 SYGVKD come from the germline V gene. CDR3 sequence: CAISDQLVHEQYF. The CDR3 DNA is TGTGCCATCAGTGACCAACTAGTCCACGAGCAGTACTTC.

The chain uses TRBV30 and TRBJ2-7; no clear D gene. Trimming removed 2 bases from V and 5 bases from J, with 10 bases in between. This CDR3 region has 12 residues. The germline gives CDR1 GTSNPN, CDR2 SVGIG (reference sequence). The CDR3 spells CAWSPGSHEQYF. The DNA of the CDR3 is TGTGCCTGGAGTCCGGGCAGCCACGAGCAGTACTTC. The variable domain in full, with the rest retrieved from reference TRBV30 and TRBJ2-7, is SQTIHQWPATLVQPVGSPLSLECTVEGTSNPNLYWYRQAAGRGLQLLFYSVGIGQISSEVPQNLSASRPQDRQFILSSKKLLLSDSGFYLCAWSPGSHEQYFGPGTRLTVT.

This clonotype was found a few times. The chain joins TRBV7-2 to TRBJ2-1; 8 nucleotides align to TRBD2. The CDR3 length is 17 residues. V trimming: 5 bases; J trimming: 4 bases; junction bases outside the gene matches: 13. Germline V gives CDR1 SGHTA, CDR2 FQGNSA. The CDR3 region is CASSLVSLAGGYNEQFF. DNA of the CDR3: TGTGCCAGCAGCCTAGTGTCTCTAGCGGGCGGTTACAATGAGCAGTTCTTC.

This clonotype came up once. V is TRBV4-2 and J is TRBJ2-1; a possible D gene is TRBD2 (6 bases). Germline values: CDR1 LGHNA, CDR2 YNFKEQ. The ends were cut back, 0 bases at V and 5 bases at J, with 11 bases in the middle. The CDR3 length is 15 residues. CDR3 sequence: CASSQDAGYHNEQFF. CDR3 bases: TGTGCCAGCAGCCAAGATGCGGGATACCACAATGAGCAGTTCTTC.

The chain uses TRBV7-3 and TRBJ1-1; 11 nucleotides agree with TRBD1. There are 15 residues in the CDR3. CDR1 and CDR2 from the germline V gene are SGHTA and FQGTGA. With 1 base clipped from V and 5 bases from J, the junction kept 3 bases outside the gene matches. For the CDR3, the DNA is TGTGCCAGCAGCTTAAGGGGACAGGGGGATACTGAAGCTTTCTTT. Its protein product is CASSLRGQGDTEAFF.

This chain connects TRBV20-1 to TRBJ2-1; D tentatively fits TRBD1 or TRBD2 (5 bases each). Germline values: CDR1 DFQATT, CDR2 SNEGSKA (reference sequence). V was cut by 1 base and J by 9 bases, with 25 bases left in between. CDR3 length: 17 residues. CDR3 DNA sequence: TGCAGTGCTAGAGCCAACTCCGGGACCCCCCAAGGAGGTGAGCAGTTCTTC. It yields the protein CSARANSGTPQGGEQFF.

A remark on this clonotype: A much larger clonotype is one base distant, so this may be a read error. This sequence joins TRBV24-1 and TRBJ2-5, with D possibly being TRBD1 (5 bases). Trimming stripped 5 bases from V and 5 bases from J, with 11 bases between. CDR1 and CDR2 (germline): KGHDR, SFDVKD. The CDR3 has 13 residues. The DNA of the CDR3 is TGTGCCACCAGTGGTCAGCCAGGGGAGACCCAGTACTTC. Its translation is CATSGQPGETQYF.

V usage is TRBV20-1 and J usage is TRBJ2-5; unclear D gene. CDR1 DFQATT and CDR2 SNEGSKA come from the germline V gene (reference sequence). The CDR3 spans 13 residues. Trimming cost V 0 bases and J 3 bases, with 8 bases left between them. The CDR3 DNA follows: TGCAGTGCTAGAGATCCTCAAGAAGAGACCCAGTACTTC. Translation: CSARDPQEETQYF.

CDR3 loop: CSAGQTSGRTCEQYF. As DNA, the CDR3 is TGCAGTGCTGGACAGACTAGCGGGAGGACCTGCGAGCAGTACTTC. The rearrangement uses TRBV20-1 and TRBJ2-4, with 13 bases fitting TRBD2. The tail of the sequence fits TRBJ2-7 better, so the J call may be wrong. The germline V gene encodes CDR1 DFQATT and CDR2 SNEGSKA (reference sequence). The CDR3 spans 15 residues.

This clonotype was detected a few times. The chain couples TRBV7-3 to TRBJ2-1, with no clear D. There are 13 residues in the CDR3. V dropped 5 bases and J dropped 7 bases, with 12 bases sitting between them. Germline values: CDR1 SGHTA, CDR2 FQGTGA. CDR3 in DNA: TGTGCCAGCAGCCCTCAAAATTCGAATGAGCAGTTCTTC. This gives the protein CASSPQNSNEQFF.

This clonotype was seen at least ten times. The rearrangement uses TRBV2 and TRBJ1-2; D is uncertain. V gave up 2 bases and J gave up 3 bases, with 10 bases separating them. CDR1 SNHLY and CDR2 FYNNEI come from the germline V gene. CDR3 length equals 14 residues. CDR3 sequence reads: CASSERWSDYGYTF. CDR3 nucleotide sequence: TGTGCCAGCAGTGAAAGGTGGTCGGACTATGGCTACACCTTC.

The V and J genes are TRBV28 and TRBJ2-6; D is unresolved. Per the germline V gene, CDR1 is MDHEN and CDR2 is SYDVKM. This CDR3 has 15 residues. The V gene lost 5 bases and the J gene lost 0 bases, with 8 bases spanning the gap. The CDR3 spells CASSPQISGANVLTF. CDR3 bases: TGTGCCAGCAGTCCACAGATCTCTGGGGCCAACGTCCTGACTTTC.

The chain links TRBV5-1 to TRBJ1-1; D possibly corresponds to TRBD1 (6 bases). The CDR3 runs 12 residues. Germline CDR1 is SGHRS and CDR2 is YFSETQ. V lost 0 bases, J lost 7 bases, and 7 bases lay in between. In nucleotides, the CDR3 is TGCGCCAGCAGCTTGGGCAGGGGTGAAGCTTTCTTT. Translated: CASSLGRGEAFF.

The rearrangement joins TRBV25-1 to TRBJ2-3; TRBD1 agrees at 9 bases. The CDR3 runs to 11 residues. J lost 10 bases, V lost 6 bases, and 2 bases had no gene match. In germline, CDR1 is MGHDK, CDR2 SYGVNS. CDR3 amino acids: CASRRDRAQYF. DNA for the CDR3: TGTGCCAGCAGGCGGGACAGGGCGCAGTATTTT.